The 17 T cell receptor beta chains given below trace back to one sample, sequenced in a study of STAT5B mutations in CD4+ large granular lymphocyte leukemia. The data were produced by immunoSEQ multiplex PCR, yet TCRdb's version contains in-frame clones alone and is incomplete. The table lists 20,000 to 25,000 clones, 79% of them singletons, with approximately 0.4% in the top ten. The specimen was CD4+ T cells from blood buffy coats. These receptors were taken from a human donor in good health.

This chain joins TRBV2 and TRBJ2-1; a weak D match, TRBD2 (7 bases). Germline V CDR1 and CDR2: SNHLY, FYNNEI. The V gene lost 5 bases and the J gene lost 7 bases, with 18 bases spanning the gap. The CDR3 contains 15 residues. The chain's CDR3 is CASSIRGRELNEQFF. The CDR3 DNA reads TGTGCCAGCAGTATCCGGGGGCGGGAGCTGAATGAGCAGTTCTTC.

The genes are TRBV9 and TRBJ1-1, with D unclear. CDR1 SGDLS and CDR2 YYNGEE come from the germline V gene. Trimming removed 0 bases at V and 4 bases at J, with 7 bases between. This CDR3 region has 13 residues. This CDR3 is CASSVDPGTEAFF. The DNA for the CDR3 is TGTGCCAGCAGCGTAGATCCCGGCACTGAAGCTTTCTTT.

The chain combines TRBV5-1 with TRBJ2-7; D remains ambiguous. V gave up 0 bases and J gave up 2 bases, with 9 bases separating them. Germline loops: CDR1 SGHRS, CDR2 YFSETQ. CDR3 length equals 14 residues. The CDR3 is CASSLDYETYEQYF. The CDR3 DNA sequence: TGCGCCAGCAGCTTGGACTACGAAACCTACGAGCAGTACTTC.

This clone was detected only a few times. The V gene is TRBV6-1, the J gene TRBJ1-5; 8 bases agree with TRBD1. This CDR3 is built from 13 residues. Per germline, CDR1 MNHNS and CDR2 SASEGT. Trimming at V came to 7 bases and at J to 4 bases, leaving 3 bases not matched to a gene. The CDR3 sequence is CASTGQGNQPQHF. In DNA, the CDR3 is TGTGCCAGCACCGGACAGGGTAATCAGCCCCAGCATTTT.

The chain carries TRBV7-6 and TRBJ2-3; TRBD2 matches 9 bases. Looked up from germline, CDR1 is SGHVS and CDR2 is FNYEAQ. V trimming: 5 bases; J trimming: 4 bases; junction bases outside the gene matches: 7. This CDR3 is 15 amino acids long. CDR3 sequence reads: CASSPVAGVADTQYF. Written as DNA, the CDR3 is TGTGCCAGCAGCCCGGTAGCGGGAGTAGCAGATACGCAGTATTTT.

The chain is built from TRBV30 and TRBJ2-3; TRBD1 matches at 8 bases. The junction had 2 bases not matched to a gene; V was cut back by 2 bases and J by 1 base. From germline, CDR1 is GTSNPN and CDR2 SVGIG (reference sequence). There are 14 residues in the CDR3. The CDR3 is CAWSQGAGTDTQYF. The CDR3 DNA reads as TGTGCCTGGAGTCAGGGGGCCGGCACAGATACGCAGTATTTT.

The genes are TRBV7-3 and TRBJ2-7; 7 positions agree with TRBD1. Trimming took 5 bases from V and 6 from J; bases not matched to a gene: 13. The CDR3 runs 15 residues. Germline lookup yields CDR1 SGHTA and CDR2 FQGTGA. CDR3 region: CASSHSPLTGREQYF. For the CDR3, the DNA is TGTGCCAGCAGCCACTCCCCACTGACAGGGCGCGAGCAGTACTTC.

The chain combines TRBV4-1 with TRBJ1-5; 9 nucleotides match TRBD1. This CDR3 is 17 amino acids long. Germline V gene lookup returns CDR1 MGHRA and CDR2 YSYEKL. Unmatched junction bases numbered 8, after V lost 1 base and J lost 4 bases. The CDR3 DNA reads TGCGCCAGCAGCCAAGTGGGGGGACAGGGAGAAAATCAGCCCCAGCATTTT. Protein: CASSQVGGQGENQPQHF.

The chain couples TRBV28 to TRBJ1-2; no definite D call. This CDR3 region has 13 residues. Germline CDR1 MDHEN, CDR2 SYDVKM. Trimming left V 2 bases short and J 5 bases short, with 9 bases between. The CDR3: CASSLKSVYGYTF. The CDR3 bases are TGTGCCAGCAGTTTAAAGTCAGTATATGGCTACACCTTC.

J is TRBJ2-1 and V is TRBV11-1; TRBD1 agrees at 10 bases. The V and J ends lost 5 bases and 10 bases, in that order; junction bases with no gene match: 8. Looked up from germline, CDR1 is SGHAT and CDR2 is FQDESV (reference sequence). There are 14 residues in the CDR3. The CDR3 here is CASSTETGGGEQFF. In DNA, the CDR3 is TGTGCCAGCAGCACCGAGACAGGGGGCGGAGAGCAGTTCTTC.

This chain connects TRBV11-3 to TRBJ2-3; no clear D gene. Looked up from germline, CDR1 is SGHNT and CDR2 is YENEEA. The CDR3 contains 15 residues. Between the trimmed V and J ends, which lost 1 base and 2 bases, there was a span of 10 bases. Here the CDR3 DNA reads TGTGCCAGCAGCTTAGGGGCCAGTCTCACAGATACGCAGTATTTT. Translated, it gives CASSLGASLTDTQYF.

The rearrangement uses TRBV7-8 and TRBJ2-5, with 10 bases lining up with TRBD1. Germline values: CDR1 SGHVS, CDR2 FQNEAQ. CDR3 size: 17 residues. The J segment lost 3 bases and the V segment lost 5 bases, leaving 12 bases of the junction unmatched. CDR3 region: CASSRHPGTGAKETQYF. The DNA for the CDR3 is TGTGCCAGCAGCCGCCACCCCGGGACAGGGGCTAAAGAGACCCAGTACTTC.

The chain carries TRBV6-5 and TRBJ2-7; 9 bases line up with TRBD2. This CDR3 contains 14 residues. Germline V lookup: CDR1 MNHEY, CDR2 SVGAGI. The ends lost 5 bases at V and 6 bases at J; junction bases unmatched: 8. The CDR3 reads CASSAGLASTEQYF. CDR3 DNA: TGTGCCAGCAGTGCGGGACTAGCTTCAACCGAGCAGTACTTC.

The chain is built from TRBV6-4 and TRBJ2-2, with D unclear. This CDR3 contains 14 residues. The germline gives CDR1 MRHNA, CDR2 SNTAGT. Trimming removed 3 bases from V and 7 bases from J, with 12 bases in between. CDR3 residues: CASSEAGPLGELFF. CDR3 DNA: TGTGCCAGCAGTGAAGCTGGGCCGCTCGGGGAGCTGTTTTTT.

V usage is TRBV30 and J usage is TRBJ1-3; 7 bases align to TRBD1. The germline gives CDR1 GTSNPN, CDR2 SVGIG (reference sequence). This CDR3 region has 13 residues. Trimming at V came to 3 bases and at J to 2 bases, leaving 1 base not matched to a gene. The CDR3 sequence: CAWRGTAGNTIYF. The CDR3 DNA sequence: TGTGCCTGGAGGGGGACAGCTGGAAACACCATATATTTT.

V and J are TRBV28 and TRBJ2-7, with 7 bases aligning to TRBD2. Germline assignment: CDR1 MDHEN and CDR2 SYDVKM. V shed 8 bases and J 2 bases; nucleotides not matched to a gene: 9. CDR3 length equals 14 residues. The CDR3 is CASSEASGTYEQYF. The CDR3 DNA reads TGTGCCAGCTCCGAGGCTAGCGGAACCTACGAGCAGTACTTC.

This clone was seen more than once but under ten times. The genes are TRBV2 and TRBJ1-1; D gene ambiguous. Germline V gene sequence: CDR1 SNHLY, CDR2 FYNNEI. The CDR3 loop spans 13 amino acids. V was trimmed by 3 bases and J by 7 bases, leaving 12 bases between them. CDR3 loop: CASSDLEDLEAFF. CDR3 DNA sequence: TGTGCCAGCAGTGACCTCGAAGATCTTGAAGCTTTCTTT.